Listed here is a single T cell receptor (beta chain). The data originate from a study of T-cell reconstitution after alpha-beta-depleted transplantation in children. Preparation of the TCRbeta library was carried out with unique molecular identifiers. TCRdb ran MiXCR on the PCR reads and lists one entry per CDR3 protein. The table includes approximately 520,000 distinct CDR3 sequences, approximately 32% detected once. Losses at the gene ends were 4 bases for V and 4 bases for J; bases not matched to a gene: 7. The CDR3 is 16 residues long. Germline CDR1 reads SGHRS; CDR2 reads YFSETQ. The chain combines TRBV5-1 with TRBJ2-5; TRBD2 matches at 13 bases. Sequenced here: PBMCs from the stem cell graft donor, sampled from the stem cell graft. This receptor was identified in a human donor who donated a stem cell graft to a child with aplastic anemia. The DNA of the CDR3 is TGCGCCAGCAGCGAAGGGACTAGCGGGAATCGAGAGACCCAGTACTTC. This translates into CASSEGTSGNRETQYF.